The clone carrying this TCR beta chain was seen at least ten times. Trimming left V 2 bases short and J 0 bases short, with 10 bases between. This CDR3 comprises 15 residues. The V gene's germline CDR1 is MNHEY and CDR2 SVGEGT. The data were obtained in a study of human T cells and chemical hapten exposure. TCRdb re-called the RACE reads through MiXCR, storing one row per CDR3 protein. Seen here are about 70,000 distinct CDR3 sequences, around 10% observed once, and the top ten hold roughly 3.3%. Time point of the sample: patch test 1, 2 weeks after DPC sensitization. Treatment defined: therapeutic diphenylcyclopropenone sensitization with weekly scalp DPC.

Sequenced material: whole blood, taken in connection with sensitization to the hapten diphenylcyclopropenone (DPC). This sequence was found in a woman between 40 and 50 years old with alopecia areata. Some clones in this sample may be carry-over from other donors' samples. The J gene is TRBJ1-1, the V gene TRBV6-2 or TRBV6-3; weak D call: TRBD1 (5 bases). CDR3 DNA: TGTGCCAGCAGTTACGATGGGGACTTGAACACTGAAGCTTTCTTT. This sequence encodes CASSYDGDLNTEAFF.